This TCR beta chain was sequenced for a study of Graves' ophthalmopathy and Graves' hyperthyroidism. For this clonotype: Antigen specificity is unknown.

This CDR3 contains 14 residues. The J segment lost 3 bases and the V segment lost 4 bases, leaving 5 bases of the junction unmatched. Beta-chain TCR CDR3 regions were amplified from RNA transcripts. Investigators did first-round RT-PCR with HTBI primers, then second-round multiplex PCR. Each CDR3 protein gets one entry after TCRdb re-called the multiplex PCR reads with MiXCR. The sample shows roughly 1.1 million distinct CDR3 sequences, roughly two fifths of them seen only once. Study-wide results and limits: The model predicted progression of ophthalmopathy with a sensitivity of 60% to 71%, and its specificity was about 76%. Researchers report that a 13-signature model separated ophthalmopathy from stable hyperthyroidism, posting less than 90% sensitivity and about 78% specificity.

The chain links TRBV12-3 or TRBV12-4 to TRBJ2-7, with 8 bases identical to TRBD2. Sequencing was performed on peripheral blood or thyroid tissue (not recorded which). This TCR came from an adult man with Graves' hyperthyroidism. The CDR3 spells CASSSERGLYEQYF. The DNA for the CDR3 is TGTGCCAGCAGTTCTGAGCGGGGGCTCTACGAGCAGTACTTC.